The 17 T cell receptor beta chains given below trace back to one sample, sequenced in a study of T cells in Graves' hyperthyroidism and ophthalmopathy. Amplified regions were TCR beta CDR3 sequences from RNA transcripts. A set of HTBI primers served as the primers for a first-round RT-PCR of the TCR CDR3. TCRdb fed the multiplex PCR reads into MiXCR, producing one record per CDR3 protein. Counted here are 200,000 to 300,000 distinct CDR3 sequences, 16% occurring once; the ten biggest clones make up about 30%. Sequenced sample: blood. The receptor source for this set is a woman between 18 and 29 years old with Graves' ophthalmopathy.

The sample holds many counts of this clonotype. The V call is TRBV13, the J call TRBJ2-7; 7 nucleotides align to TRBD1. Unmatched junction bases numbered 11, after V lost 6 bases and J lost 0 bases. Germline V gives CDR1 PRHDT, CDR2 FYEKMQ (reference sequence). This CDR3 has 16 amino acids. This chain's CDR3 is CASSRRDRLFSYEQYF. CDR3 bases: TGTGCCAGCAGTCGCCGGGACAGACTTTTCTCCTACGAGCAGTACTTC.

At least ten counts were recorded for this clonotype. V and J are TRBV28 and TRBJ1-2; no reliable D call. This CDR3 comprises 14 residues. Germline-derived CDR1 and CDR2 are MDHEN and SYDVKM. V was trimmed by 7 bases and J by 2 bases, leaving 14 bases between them. CDR3 bases: TGTGCCAGCACCCGCCCGACAAAAAACTATGGCTACACCTTC. This encodes CASTRPTKNYGYTF.

The chain recombines TRBV27 with TRBJ1-5; 11 bases map to TRBD1. Germline trimming cut 2 bases from V and 7 bases from J; bases unmatched to any gene: 13. Germline CDR1 and CDR2: MNHEY and SMNVEV (reference sequence). The CDR3 has 18 residues. For the CDR3, the DNA is TGTGCCAGCAGTTTAAGGAACGGGACAGGGGGAAGTCGGCAGCCCCAGCATTTT. Residues: CASSLRNGTGGSRQPQHF.

There are many counts of this clonotype. The chain has TRBV28 and TRBJ1-2; perhaps TRBD1 as D (6 bases). Germline-derived CDR1 and CDR2 are MDHEN and SYDVKM. The V end lost 3 bases, the J end lost 3 bases, and 11 bases lay between the germline ends. The CDR3 sequence is 14 residues long. CDR3 bases: TGTGCCAGCAGTTTCCGAGGGGGGTACTATGGCTACACCTTC. This sequence encodes CASSFRGGYYGYTF.

This clonotype has just a few counts. The gene calls are TRBV28 and TRBJ2-7; no reliable D call. This CDR3 comprises 13 residues. Trimming removed 5 bases at V and 5 bases at J, with 13 bases between. Per germline, CDR1 MDHEN and CDR2 SYDVKM. The CDR3 region is CASSISRIHEQYF. The CDR3 DNA follows: TGTGCCAGCAGTATTTCGCGAATCCACGAGCAGTACTTC. The whole variable domain, remainder taken from reference TRBV28 and TRBJ2-7, is DVKVTQSSRYLVKRTGEKVFLECVQDMDHENMFWYRQDPGLGLRLIYFSYDVKMKEKGDIPEGYSVSREKKERFSLILESASTNQTSMYLCASSISRIHEQYFGPGTRLTVT.

This clonotype was seen many times. The chain joins TRBV6-2 or TRBV6-3 to TRBJ2-7; 13 nucleotides line up with TRBD2. Per germline, CDR1 MNHEY and CDR2 SVGEGT. V dropped 4 bases and J dropped 3; count of bases not matched to a gene: 6. The CDR3 totals 16 residues. In nucleotides, the CDR3 is TGTGCCAGCAGTTCCCAACTAGCGGGAGGGTACTACGAGCAGTACTTC. Protein: CASSSQLAGGYYEQYF.

This clonotype was detected ten times or more. V and J are TRBV20-1 and TRBJ1-5; weak D call: TRBD1 (5 bases). Germline V CDR1 and CDR2: DFQATT, SNEGSKA (reference sequence). The V end was cut by 6 bases, the J end by 3 bases, with 9 bases between. There are 12 residues in the CDR3. The CDR3, as DNA: TGCAGTGCCAGGGAGCTCAATCAGCCCCAGCATTTT. Its translation: CSARELNQPQHF.

This clonotype was counted ten times or more. V usage is TRBV12-3 or TRBV12-4 and J usage is TRBJ1-1; D possibly corresponds to TRBD1 (5 bases). The V end lost 10 bases, the J end lost 0 bases, and 21 bases lay between the germline ends. This CDR3 comprises 16 residues. For the CDR3, the DNA is TGTGCCACCGGGACGGAACAGCCTGATATGAACACTGAAGCTTTCTTT. It specifies CATGTEQPDMNTEAFF.

This clonotype was detected a few times. The chain joins TRBV25-1 to TRBJ2-1; no firm D call. The CDR3 has 12 residues. Germline CDR1 reads MGHDK; CDR2 reads SYGVNS. V dropped 10 bases and J dropped 7 bases, with 14 bases sitting between them. The DNA for the CDR3 is TGTGCCACTTCTTACCGCGGTAATGAGCAGTTCTTC. Translated, it gives CATSYRGNEQFF.

In its sample, this clonotype was seen many times. The chain links TRBV2 to TRBJ1-1; TRBD1 is a possible D gene (5 bases). This CDR3 is built from 12 residues. V lost 2 bases and J lost 10, with 11 bases in between. Germline V gene sequence: CDR1 SNHLY, CDR2 FYNNEI. In DNA, the CDR3 is TGTGCCAGCAGTGAAAGTATTGGGGGAGCTTTCTTT. Protein: CASSESIGGAFF.

This clonotype was observed at least ten times. The chain links TRBV6-2 or TRBV6-3 to TRBJ2-7; the D gene is possibly TRBD2 (5 bases). In germline, CDR1 is MNHEY, CDR2 SVGEGT. Trimming stripped 6 bases from V and 2 bases from J, with 17 bases between. The CDR3 sequence is 15 residues long. The CDR3 DNA follows: TGTGCCAGCAGCTACCGAGCGGCGGCGGCCTACGAGCAGTACTTC. Amino acid sequence: CASSYRAAAAYEQYF.

This clonotype has ten or more counts. J is TRBJ1-5 and V is TRBV27; 9 nucleotides match TRBD1. V dropped 5 bases and J dropped 6; count of bases not matched to a gene: 5. CDR3 length equals 14 residues. Germline V lookup: CDR1 MNHEY, CDR2 SMNVEV (reference sequence). DNA for the CDR3: TGTGCCAGCAGTAGCGGGACAGGGAGTCAGCCCCAGCATTTT. Translation: CASSSGTGSQPQHF.

This sequence joins TRBV20-1 and TRBJ2-3; 10 bases agree with TRBD1. Trimming at V came to 0 bases and at J to 2 bases, leaving 5 bases not matched to a gene. Germline CDR1 reads DFQATT; CDR2 reads SNEGSKA (reference sequence). This CDR3 spans 16 amino acids. In DNA, the CDR3 is TGCAGTGCTAGAGAGGACAGGGGGGGGGTCACAGATACGCAGTATTTT. Its protein product is CSAREDRGGVTDTQYF.

This clonotype was counted many times. The junction does not match germline at one end; this may be a read error. V gene TRBV3-1 combines with J gene TRBJ1-1; TRBD1 agrees at 9 bases. Germline V gene data show CDR1 as LGHDT and CDR2 as YNNKEL (reference sequence). The CDR3 has 12 residues. As DNA, the CDR3 is TGTGCCAGCAGCCAAGGAGACAGGGGGTGGATCTTT. It specifies CASSQGDRGWIF.

This clonotype has at least ten counts. The rearrangement joins TRBV18 to TRBJ1-6; 8 bases line up with TRBD1. The CDR3 runs 18 residues. V lost 4 bases to trimming and J lost 0 bases; unmatched junction nucleotides: 8. Germline assignment: CDR1 KGHSH and CDR2 LQKENI. CDR3 sequence (DNA): TGTGCCAGCTCACTTGGACAGGGTGTTGGCTCCTATAATTCACCCCTCCACTTT. The encoded protein is CASSLGQGVGSYNSPLHF.

This clonotype showed up many times. DNA of the CDR3: TGTGCCAGCAGTGAAATTGGTCAGGGCAATCAGCCCCAGCATTTT. This sequence encodes CASSEIGQGNQPQHF. V is TRBV2 and J is TRBJ1-5; unclear D gene. Germline CDR1 reads SNHLY; CDR2 reads FYNNEI. The CDR3 runs 15 residues. The V and J ends lost 2 bases and 2 bases respectively, with 10 bases between them. Full variable domain (rest looked up from reference TRBV2 and TRBJ1-5): EPEVTQTPSHQVTQMGQEVILRCVPISNHLYFYWYRQILGQKVEFLVSFYNNEISEKSEIFDDQFSVERPDGSNFTLKIRSTKLEDSAMYFCASSEIGQGNQPQHFGDGTRLSIL.

This clonotype was picked up a small number of times. This chain uses TRBV19 with TRBJ2-4; D unresolved. Trimming removed 4 bases from V and 8 bases from J, with 15 bases in between. Germline assignment: CDR1 LNHDA and CDR2 SQIVND (reference sequence). The CDR3 covers 14 residues. CDR3 residues: CASSSGLRMDIQYF. The CDR3 coding sequence is TGTGCCAGTAGTAGCGGTCTGAGGATGGACATTCAGTACTTC.